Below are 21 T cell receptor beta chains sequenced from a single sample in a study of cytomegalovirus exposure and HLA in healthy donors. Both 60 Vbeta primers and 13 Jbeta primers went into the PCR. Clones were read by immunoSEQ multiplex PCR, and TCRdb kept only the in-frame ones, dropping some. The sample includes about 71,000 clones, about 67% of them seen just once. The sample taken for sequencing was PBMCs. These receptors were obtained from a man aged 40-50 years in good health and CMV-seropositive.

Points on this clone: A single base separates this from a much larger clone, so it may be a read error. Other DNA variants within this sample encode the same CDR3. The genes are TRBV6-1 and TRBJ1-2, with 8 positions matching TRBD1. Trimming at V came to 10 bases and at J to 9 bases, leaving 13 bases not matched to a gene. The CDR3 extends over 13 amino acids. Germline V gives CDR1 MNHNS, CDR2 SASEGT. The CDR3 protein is CATLRTGGSSYTF. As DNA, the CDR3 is TGTGCCACGCTTCGAACAGGGGGATCGAGCTACACCTTC.

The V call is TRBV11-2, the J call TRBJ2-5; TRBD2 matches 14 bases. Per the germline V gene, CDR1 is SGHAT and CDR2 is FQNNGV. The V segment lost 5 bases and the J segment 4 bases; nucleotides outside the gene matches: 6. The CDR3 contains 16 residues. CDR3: CASSPGGLAGAETQYF. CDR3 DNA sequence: TGTGCCAGCAGCCCAGGGGGACTAGCGGGAGCAGAGACCCAGTACTTC.

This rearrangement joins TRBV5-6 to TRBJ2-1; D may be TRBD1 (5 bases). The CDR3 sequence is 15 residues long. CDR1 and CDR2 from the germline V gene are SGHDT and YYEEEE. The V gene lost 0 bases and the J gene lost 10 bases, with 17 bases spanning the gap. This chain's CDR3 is CASSLGRQRGGEQFF. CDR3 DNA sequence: TGTGCCAGCAGCTTGGGGCGGCAAAGGGGTGGGGAGCAGTTCTTC.

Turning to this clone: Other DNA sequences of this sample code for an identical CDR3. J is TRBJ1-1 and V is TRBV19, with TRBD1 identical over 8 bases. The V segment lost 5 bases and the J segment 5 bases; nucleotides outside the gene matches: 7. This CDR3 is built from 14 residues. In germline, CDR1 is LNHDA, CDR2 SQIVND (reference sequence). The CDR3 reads CASSSQGAYTEAFF. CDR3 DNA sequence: TGTGCCAGTAGTTCCCAGGGGGCATATACTGAAGCTTTCTTT.

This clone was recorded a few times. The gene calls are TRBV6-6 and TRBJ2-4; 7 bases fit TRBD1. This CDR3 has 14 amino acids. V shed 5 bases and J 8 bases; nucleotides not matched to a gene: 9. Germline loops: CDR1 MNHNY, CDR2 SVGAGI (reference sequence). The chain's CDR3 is CASSDQQGWDIQYF. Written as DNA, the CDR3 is TGTGCCAGCAGTGATCAACAGGGGTGGGACATTCAGTACTTC.

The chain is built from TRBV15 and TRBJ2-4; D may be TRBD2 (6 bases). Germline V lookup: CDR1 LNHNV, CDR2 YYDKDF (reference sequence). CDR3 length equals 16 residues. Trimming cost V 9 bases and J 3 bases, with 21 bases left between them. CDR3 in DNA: TGTGCCACTCGCGGAGGGGACCCCTCTGTCAAAAACATTCAGTACTTC. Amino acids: CATRGGDPSVKNIQYF. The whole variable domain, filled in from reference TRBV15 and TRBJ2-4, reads DAMVIQNPRYQVTQFGKPVTLSCSQTLNHNVMYWYQQKSSQAPKLLFHYYDKDFNNEADTPDNFQSRRPNTSFCFLDIRSPGLGDTAMYLCATRGGDPSVKNIQYFGAGTRLSVL.

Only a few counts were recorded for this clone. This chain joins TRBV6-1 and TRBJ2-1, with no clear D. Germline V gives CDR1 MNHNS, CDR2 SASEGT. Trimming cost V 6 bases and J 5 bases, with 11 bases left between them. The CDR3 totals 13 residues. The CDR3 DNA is TGTGCCAGCAGCCCGGAGTTAAACAATGAGCAGTTCTTC. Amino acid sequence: CASSPELNNEQFF.

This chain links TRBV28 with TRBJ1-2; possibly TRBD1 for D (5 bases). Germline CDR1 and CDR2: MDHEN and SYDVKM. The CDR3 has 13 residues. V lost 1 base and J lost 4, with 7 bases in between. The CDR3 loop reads CASSLSGLYGYTF. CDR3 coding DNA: TGTGCCAGCAGTTTATCAGGGCTCTATGGCTACACCTTC.

The CDR3 sequence is CASSLTGTGYSGANVLTF. The DNA of the CDR3 is TGTGCCAGCAGCTTGACCGGGACAGGGTACTCTGGGGCCAACGTCCTGACTTTC. The chain has TRBV5-6 and TRBJ2-6, with TRBD1 matching over 9 bases. Looked up from germline, CDR1 is SGHDT and CDR2 is YYEEEE. This CDR3 has 18 amino acids. V lost 1 base and J lost 0; bases outside the gene matches: 5.

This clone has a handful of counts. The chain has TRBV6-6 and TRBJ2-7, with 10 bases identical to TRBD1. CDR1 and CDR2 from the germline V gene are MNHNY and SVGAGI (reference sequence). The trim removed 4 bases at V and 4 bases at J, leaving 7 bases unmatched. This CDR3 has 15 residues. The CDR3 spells CASSLHWTGGYEQYF. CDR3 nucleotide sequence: TGTGCCAGCAGTTTACATTGGACAGGGGGTTACGAGCAGTACTTC.

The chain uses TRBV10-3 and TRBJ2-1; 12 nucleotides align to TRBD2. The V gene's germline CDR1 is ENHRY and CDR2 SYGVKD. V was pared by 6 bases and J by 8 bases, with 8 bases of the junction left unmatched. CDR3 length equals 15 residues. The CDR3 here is CAIRDRTSGVYEQFF. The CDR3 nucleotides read TGTGCCATCAGAGATCGGACTAGCGGGGTGTATGAGCAGTTCTTC.

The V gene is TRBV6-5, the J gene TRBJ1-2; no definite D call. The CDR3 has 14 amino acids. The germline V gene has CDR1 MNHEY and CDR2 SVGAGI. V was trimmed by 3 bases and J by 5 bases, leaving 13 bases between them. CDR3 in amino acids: CASSYTVKSYGYTF. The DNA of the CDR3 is TGTGCCAGCAGTTATACAGTGAAGAGTTATGGCTACACCTTC.

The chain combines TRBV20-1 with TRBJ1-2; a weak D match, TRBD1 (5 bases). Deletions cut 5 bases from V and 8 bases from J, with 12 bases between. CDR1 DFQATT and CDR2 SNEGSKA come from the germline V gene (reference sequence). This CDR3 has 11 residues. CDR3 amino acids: CSAPGLSGYTF. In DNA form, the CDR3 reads TGCAGTGCTCCGGGACTAAGCGGCTACACCTTC.

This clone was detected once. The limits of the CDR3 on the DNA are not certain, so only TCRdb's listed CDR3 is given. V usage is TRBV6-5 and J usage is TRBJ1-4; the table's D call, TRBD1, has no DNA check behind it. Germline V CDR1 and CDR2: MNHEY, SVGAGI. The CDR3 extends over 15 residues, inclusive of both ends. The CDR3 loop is CASSSSGHINEKLFF.

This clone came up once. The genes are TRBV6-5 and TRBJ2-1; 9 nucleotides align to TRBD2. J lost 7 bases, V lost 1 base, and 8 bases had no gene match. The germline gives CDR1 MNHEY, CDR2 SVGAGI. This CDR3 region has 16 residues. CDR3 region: CASSYYAPSGENEQFF. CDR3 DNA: TGTGCCAGCAGTTACTACGCGCCTAGCGGGGAGAATGAGCAGTTCTTC.

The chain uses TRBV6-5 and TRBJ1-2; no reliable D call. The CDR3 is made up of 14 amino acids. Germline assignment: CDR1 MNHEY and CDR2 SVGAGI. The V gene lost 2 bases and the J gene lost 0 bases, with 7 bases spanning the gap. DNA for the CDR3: TGTGCCAGCAGTTACGGCCAGGCTAACTATGGCTACACCTTC. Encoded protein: CASSYGQANYGYTF.

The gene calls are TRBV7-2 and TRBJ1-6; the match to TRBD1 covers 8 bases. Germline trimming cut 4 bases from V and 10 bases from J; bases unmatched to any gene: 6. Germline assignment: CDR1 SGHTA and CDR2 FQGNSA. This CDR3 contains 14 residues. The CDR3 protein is CASSYGQGQSPLHF. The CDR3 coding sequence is TGTGCCAGCAGCTACGGACAGGGACAATCACCCCTCCACTTT.

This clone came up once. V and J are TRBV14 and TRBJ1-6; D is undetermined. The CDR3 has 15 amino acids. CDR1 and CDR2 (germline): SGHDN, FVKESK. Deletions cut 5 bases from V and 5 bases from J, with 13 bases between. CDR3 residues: CASSSRAPDNSPLHF. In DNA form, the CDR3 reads TGTGCCAGCAGCTCGAGGGCGCCGGATAATTCACCCCTCCACTTT.

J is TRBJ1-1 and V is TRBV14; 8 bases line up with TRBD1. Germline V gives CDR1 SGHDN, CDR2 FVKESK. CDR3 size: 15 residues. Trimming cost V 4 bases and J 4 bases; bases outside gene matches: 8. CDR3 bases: TGTGCCAGCAGCCTTAGACAGGGGCGGAGCACTGAAGCTTTCTTT. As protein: CASSLRQGRSTEAFF. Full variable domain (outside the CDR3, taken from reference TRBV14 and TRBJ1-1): EAGVTQFPSHSVIEKGQTVTLRCDPISGHDNLYWYRRVMGKEIKFLLHFVKESKQDESGMPNNRFLAERTGGTYSTLKVQPAELEDSGVYFCASSLRQGRSTEAFFGQGTRLTVV.

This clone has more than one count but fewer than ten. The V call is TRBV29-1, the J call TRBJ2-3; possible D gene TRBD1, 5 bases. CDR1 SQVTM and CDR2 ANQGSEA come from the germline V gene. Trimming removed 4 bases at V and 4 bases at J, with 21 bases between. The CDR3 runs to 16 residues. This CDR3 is CSVVVVLGLNADTQYF. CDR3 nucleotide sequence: TGCAGCGTTGTTGTGGTTTTGGGGCTCAACGCAGATACGCAGTATTTT.

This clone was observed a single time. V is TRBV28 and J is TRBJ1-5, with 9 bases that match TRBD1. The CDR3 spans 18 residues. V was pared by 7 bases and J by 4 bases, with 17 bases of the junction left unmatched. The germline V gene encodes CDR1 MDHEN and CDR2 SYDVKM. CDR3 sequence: CASTLSRDRASSNQPQHF. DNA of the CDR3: TGTGCCAGCACCCTATCCCGGGACAGGGCTTCCAGTAATCAGCCCCAGCATTTT.